One and the same sample provided the 8 T cell receptor beta chains below, sequenced in a study of T-cell reconstitution after alpha-beta-depleted transplantation in children. Preparation of the TCRbeta library was carried out with unique molecular identifiers. TCRdb analysed the PCR reads with MiXCR anew, one entry per CDR3 protein. Among 550,000 to 800,000 distinct CDR3 sequences listed, roughly 13% were seen once. The sample consisted of PBMCs, taken before TCRalphabeta/CD19-depleted stem cell transplant. These receptors originate from a girl aged 2 to 9 with congenital amegakaryocytic thrombocytopenia, due to receive a stem cell transplant.

In this sample, this clonotype turned up a few times. The chain recombines TRBV7-6 with TRBJ2-7; 10 bases agree with TRBD2. This CDR3 is built from 15 residues. Germline V lookup: CDR1 SGHVS, CDR2 FNYEAQ. With 5 bases clipped from V and 2 bases from J, the junction kept 6 bases outside the gene matches. The CDR3 here is CASSTRTSGTYEQYF. CDR3 DNA sequence: TGTGCCAGCAGCACCCGGACTAGCGGCACCTACGAGCAGTACTTC.

This clonotype was recorded a few times. The chain combines TRBV6-6 with TRBJ2-4; TRBD1 aligns across 8 bases. CDR1 is MNHNY, CDR2 SVGAGI, per germline (reference sequence). V trimming: 8 bases; J trimming: 5 bases; junction bases outside the gene matches: 5. The CDR3 totals 13 residues. CDR3 loop: CASQKTGENIQYF. CDR3 sequence (DNA): TGTGCCAGCCAAAAGACAGGGGAAAACATTCAGTACTTC.

This sequence joins TRBV4-2 and TRBJ2-1, with 8 nucleotides matching TRBD2. Unmatched junction bases numbered 14, after V lost 10 bases and J lost 9 bases. The germline V gene encodes CDR1 LGHNA and CDR2 YNFKEQ. CDR3 length: 14 amino acids. This chain's CDR3 is CAMGFTGGGGEQFF. The CDR3, as DNA: TGTGCCATGGGCTTCACGGGAGGGGGGGGTGAGCAGTTCTTC.

The chain recombines TRBV5-5 with TRBJ2-3, with 10 bases that match TRBD2. This CDR3 region has 15 residues. With 6 bases clipped from V and 3 bases from J, the junction kept 7 bases outside the gene matches. Per the germline V gene, CDR1 is SGHKS and CDR2 is YYEKEE (reference sequence). This CDR3 reads CASTIGLADTDTQYF. CDR3 sequence (DNA): TGTGCCAGCACCATCGGACTAGCGGATACAGATACGCAGTATTTT.

This clonotype was seen repeatedly, ten times or more. The V and J genes are TRBV5-1 and TRBJ2-2; a possible D gene is TRBD1 (6 bases). The CDR3 length is 14 residues. The germline V and J ends were trimmed by 7 bases and 4 bases, with 14 bases remaining between them. CDR1 and CDR2 from the germline V gene are SGHRS and YFSETQ. CDR3: CASSGTSLTGELFF. In DNA form, the CDR3 reads TGCGCCAGCTCCGGGACAAGTCTCACCGGGGAGCTGTTTTTT.

This clonotype was counted ten times or more. This chain connects TRBV29-1 to TRBJ2-1; the D is unclear. Trimming cost V 1 base and J 0 bases, with 7 bases left between them. Germline CDR1 SQVTM, CDR2 ANQGSEA. This CDR3 spans 14 amino acids. In nucleotides, the CDR3 is TGCAGCGTTGAAGGAACCTTCTCCTACAATGAGCAGTTCTTC. Its translation is CSVEGTFSYNEQFF.

This clonotype was seen more than once but under ten times. The chain has TRBV20-1 and TRBJ2-5, with D hard to call. Germline-derived CDR1 and CDR2 are DFQATT and SNEGSKA (reference sequence). V gave up 6 bases and J gave up 5 bases, with 7 bases separating them. The CDR3 is 10 residues long. Written as DNA, the CDR3 is TGCAGTGCCAAGGCGGAGACCCAGTACTTC. It codes for CSAKAETQYF.

This clonotype was seen repeatedly, ten times or more. The V and J genes are TRBV20-1 and TRBJ2-4; D unresolved. This CDR3 region has 15 residues. The germline V gene has CDR1 DFQATT and CDR2 SNEGSKA (reference sequence). Trimming stripped 0 bases from V and 6 bases from J, with 15 bases between. The CDR3 loop is CSARDRQGWRNIQYF. Here the CDR3 DNA reads TGCAGTGCTAGAGATAGACAAGGGTGGAGAAACATTCAGTACTTC.